This T cell receptor (beta chain) was captured in a study of cytomegalovirus exposure and HLA in healthy donors. Study findings and constraints: Three chains tied to CMV proved CMV antigen-specific in vitro.

A note on this clone: Its antigen remains unknown. This same CDR3 is encoded by further DNA sequences in the sample.

Germline assignment: CDR1 SGHRS and CDR2 YFSETQ. This CDR3 is built from 15 residues. Trimming removed 0 bases from V and 0 bases from J, with 9 bases in between. PCR involved 60 Vbeta and 13 Jbeta primers. Produced via immunoSEQ multiplex PCR; TCRdb's table is partial and in-frame only. The sample contains 50,000 to 75,000 clones, over 70% of which appear only once. The sequence was collected from a woman aged 40-49 years in good health and CMV-seronegative. The chain is built from TRBV5-1 and TRBJ1-1, with D maybe TRBD1 (6 bases). Input material: PBMCs. In DNA form, the CDR3 reads TGCGCCAGCAGCTTGGCCACAGGGCTGAACACTGAAGCTTTCTTT. Amino acids: CASSLATGLNTEAFF.